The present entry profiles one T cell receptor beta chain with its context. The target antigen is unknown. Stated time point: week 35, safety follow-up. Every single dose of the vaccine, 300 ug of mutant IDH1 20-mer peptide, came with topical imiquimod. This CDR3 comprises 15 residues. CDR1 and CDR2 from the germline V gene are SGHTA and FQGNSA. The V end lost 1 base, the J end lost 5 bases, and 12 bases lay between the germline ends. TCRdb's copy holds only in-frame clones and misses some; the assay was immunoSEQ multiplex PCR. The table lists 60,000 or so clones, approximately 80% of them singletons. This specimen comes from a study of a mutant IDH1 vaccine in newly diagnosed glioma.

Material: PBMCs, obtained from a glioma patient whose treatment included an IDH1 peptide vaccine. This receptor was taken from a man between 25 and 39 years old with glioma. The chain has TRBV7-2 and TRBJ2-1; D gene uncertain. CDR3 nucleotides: TGTGCCAGCAGCTTAGTTTCGGGCCAAAACAATGAGCAGTTCTTC. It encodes CASSLVSGQNNEQFF.